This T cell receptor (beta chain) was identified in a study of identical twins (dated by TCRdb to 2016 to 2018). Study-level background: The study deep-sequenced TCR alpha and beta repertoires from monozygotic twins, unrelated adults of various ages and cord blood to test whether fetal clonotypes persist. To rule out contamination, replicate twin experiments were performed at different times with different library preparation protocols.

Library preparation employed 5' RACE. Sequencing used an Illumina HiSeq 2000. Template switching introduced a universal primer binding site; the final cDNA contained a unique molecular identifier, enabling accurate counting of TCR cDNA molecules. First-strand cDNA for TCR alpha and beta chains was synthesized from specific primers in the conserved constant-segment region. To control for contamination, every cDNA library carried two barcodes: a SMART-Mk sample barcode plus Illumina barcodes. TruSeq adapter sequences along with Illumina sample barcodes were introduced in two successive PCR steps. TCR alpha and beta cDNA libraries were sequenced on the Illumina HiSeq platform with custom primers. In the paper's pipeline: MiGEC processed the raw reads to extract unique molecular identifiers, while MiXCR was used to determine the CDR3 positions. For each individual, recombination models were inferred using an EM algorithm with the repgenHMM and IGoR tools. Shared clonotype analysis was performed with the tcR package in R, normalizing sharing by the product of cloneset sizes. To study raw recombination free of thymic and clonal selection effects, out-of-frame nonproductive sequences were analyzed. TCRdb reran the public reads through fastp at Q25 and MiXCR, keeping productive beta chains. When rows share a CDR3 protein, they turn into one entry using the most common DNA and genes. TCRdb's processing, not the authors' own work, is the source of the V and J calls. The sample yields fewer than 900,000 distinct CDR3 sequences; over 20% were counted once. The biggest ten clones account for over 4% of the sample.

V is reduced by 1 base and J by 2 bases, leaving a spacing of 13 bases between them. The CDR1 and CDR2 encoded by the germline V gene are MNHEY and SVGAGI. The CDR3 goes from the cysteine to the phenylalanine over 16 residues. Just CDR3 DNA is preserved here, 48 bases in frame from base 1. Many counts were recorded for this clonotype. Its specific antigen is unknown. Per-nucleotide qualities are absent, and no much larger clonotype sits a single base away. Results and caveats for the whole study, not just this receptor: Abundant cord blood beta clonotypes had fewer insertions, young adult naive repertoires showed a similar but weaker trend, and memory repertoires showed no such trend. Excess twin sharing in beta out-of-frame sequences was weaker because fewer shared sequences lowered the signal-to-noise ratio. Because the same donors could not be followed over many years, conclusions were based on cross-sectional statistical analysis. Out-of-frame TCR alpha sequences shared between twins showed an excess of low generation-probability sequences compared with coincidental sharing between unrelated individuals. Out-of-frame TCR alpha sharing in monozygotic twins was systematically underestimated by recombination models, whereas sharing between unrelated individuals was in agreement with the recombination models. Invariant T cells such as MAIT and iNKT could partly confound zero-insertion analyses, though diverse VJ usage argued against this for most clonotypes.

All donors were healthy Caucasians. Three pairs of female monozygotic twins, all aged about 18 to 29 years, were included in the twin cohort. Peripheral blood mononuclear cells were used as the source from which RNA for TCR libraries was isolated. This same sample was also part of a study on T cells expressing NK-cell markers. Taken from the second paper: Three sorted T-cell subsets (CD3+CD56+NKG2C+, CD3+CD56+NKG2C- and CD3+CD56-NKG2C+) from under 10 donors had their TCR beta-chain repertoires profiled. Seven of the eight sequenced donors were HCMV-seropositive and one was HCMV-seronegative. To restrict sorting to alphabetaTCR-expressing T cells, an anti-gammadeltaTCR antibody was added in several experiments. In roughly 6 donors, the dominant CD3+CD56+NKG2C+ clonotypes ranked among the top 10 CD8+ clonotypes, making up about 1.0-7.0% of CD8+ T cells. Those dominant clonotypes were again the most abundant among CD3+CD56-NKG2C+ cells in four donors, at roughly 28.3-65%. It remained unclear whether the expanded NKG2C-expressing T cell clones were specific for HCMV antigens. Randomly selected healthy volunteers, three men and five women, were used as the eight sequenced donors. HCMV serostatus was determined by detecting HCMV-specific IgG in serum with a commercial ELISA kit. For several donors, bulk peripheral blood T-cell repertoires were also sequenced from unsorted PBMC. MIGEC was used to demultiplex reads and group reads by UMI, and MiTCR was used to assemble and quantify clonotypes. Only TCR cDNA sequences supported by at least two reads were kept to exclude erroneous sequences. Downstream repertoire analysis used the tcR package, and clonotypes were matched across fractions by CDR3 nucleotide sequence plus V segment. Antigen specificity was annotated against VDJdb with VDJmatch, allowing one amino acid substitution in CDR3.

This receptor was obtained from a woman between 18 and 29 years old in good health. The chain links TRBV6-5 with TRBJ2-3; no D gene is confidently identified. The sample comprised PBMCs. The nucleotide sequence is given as TGTGCCAGCAGTTACTTTCAGACTCGTTACACAGATACGCAGTATTTT. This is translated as CASSYFQTRYTDTQYF.